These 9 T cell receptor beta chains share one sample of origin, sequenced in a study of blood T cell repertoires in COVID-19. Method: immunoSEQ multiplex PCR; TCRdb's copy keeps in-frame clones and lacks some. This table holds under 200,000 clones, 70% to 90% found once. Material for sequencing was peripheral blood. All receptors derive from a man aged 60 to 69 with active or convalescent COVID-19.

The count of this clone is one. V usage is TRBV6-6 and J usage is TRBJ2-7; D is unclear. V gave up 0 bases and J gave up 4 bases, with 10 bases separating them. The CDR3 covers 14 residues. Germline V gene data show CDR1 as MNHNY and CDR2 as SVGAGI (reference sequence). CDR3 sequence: CASSYSPNGYEQYF. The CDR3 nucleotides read TGTGCCAGCAGTTACTCCCCCAACGGTTACGAGCAGTACTTC.

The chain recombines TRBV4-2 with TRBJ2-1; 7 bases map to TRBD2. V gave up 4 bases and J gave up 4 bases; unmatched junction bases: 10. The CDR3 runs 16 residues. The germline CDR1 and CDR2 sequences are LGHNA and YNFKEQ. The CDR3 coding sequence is TGTGCCAGCAGCCCGGGAAGCGGGGTTATTTACAATGAGCAGTTCTTC. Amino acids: CASSPGSGVIYNEQFF.

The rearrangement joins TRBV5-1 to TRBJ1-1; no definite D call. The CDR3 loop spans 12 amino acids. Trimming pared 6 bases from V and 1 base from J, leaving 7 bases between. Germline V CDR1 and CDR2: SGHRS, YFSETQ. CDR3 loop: CASTSGNTEAFF. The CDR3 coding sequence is TGCGCCAGCACATCGGGGAACACTGAAGCTTTCTTT.

CDR3 sequence (DNA): TGTGCCTACGACACTAGGGGGGCCAACGTCCTGACTTTC. It encodes CAYDTRGANVLTF. This chain joins TRBV30 and TRBJ2-6; D possibly corresponds to TRBD2 (5 bases). The CDR3 contains 13 residues. Trimming left V 7 bases short and J 4 bases short, with 11 bases between. Germline V gene lookup returns CDR1 GTSNPN and CDR2 SVGIG (reference sequence). The whole variable domain, filled in from reference TRBV30 and TRBJ2-6, reads SQTIHQWPATLVQPVGSPLSLECTVEGTSNPNLYWYRQAAGRGLQLLFYSVGIGQISSEVPQNLSASRPQDRQFILSSKKLLLSDSGFYLCAYDTRGANVLTFGAGSRLTVL.

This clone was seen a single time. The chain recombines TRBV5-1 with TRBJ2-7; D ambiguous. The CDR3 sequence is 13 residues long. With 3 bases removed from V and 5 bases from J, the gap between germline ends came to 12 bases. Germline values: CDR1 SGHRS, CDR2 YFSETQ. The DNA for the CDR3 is TGCGCCAGCAGCTGGGCCCCTACCGACGAGCAGTACTTC. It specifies CASSWAPTDEQYF. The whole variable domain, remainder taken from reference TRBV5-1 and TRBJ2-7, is KAGVTQTPRYLIKTRGQQVTLSCSPISGHRSVSWYQQTPGQGLQFLFEYFSETQRNKGNFPGRFSGRQFSNSRSEMNVSTLELGDSALYLCASSWAPTDEQYFGPGTRLTVT.

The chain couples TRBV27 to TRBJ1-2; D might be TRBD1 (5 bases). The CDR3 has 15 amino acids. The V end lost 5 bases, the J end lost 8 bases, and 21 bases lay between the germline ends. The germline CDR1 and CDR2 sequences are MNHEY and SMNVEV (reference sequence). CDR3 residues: CASSTLGDGVKGYTF. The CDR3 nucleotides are TGTGCCAGCAGTACTCTAGGGGATGGGGTTAAGGGCTACACCTTC.

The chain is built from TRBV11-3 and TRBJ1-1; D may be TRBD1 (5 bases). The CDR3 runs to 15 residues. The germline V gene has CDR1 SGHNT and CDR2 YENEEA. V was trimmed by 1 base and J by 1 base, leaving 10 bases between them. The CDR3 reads CASSLGAGSNTEAFF. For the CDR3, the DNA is TGTGCCAGCAGCTTAGGTGCAGGGTCGAACACTGAAGCTTTCTTT.

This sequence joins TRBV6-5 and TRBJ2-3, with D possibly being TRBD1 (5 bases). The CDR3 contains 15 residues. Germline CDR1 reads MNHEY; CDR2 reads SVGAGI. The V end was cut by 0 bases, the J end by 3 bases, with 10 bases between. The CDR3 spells CASSYSIRGTDTQYF. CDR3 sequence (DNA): TGTGCCAGCAGTTACTCGATAAGGGGAACAGATACGCAGTATTTT.

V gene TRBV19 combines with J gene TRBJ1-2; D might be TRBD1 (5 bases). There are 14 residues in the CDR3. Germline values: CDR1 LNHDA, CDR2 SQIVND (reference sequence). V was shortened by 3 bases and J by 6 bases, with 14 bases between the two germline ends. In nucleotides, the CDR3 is TGTGCCAGTAGTATCCCGGGAGGGACCAATGGCTACACCTTC. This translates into CASSIPGGTNGYTF.